This T cell receptor beta chain was identified in a study of blood T cell repertoires in COVID-19. Study-wide context: Nucleic acid was either cDNA or gDNA, and it came from T cells, B-cell-depleted T cells, or PBMCs.

The germline V and J ends were trimmed by 2 bases and 0 bases, with 11 bases remaining between them. The CDR3 is made up of 17 amino acids. Germline CDR1 and CDR2: MNHNS and SASEGT. Assay used: immunoSEQ multiplex PCR; TCRdb lists only in-frame clones, some missing. This table has 150,000 or so clones, around 80% appearing once. Residents of approximately 25 US areas, aged roughly 18 to 89 years, made up the participants. Participants' own reports of clinical history determined their cohort assignment. Recovered status applied to Cohort 3 donors who had two consecutive negative PCRs. It also applied to those with clearance or with symptom resolution.

V and J are TRBV6-1 and TRBJ1-6; D unclear. The sequence came from a man between 45 and 60 years old who had recovered from COVID-19. The sequenced material came from PBMCs or T cells enriched from blood (not recorded which). The CDR3 DNA reads as TGTGCCAGCAGTGAACTTCCGGGGAGCTCCTATAATTCACCCCTCCACTTT. It translates to CASSELPGSSYNSPLHF.